Below, 8 T cell receptor beta chains from the same sample are listed, as sequenced in a study of T cells in Graves' hyperthyroidism and ophthalmopathy. Amplification of TCR beta CDR3 regions was performed using RNA transcripts as template. TCR CDR3 underwent first-round RT-PCR with the HTBI primer set. TCRdb recomputed calls from the multiplex PCR reads with MiXCR, one row per CDR3 protein. The table includes more than 350,000 distinct CDR3 sequences, around 14% detected once. Sequenced: blood. The receptors stem from a woman younger than 45 with Graves' hyperthyroidism.

This clonotype occurred once. This may stem from a read error, because a much larger clone lies one nucleotide away. The V gene is TRBV6-4, the J gene TRBJ2-2; TRBD2 agrees at 7 bases. Germline V gene sequence: CDR1 MRHNA, CDR2 SNTAGT. CDR3 length: 15 residues. After removal of 4 bases from V and 1 base from J, the junction contained 3 bases not matched to a gene. The CDR3 nucleotides are TGTGCCAGCAGTGTGGCTAGCGGGAACACCGGGGAGCTGTTTTTT. This encodes CASSVASGNTGELFF.

The chain employs TRBV7-3 and TRBJ2-2, with TRBD1 as a possible D gene (5 bases). Germline V gene lookup returns CDR1 SGHTA and CDR2 FQGTGA. Trimming took 1 base from V and 0 from J, leaving 9 bases between them. The CDR3 sequence is 16 residues long. CDR3 sequence reads: CASSLRGGPNTGELFF. CDR3 sequence (DNA): TGTGCCAGCAGCTTAAGGGGCGGTCCGAACACCGGGGAGCTGTTTTTT.

The V call is TRBV30, the J call TRBJ2-3; weak D call: TRBD2 (5 bases). Germline CDR1 reads GTSNPN; CDR2 reads SVGIG (reference sequence). The CDR3 contains 18 residues. Trimming removed 0 bases at V and 1 base at J, with 20 bases between. CDR3 sequence: CAWSVVPESGFGTDTQYF. The DNA for the CDR3 is TGTGCCTGGAGTGTAGTACCGGAGAGCGGTTTCGGCACAGATACGCAGTATTTT.

This clonotype was detected ten times or more. The chain employs TRBV12-3 or TRBV12-4 and TRBJ2-1; 12 bases match TRBD2. The CDR3 totals 14 residues. Trimming at V came to 6 bases and at J to 8 bases, leaving 5 bases not matched to a gene. This chain's CDR3 is CASRWTSGMDEQFF. The CDR3 bases are TGTGCCAGCAGGTGGACTAGCGGGATGGATGAGCAGTTCTTC.

This chain connects TRBV19 to TRBJ2-2, with TRBD1 matching 8 bases. J gave up 3 bases and V 9 bases, and 6 bases lay outside the gene matches. Germline-derived CDR1 and CDR2 are LNHDA and SQIVND (reference sequence). There are 14 residues in the CDR3. CDR3 residues: CASRTGRDTGELFF. DNA of the CDR3: TGTGCCAGCCGGACAGGGCGGGACACCGGGGAGCTGTTTTTT.

As regards this clonotype: Since a much larger clone is just one base distant, this may be a read error. The V and J genes are TRBV11-2 and TRBJ2-7; 9 bases fit TRBD2. Trimming removed 6 bases from V and 9 bases from J; junction bases left unmatched: 3. Per the germline V gene, CDR1 is SGHAT and CDR2 is FQNNGV. This CDR3 comprises 11 residues. In DNA, the CDR3 is TGTGCCAGCAGGATTAGCGGGGGGCAGTACTTC. This encodes CASRISGGQYF. Combining the CDR3 with reference TRBV11-2 and TRBJ2-7 gives the whole variable domain EAGVAQSPRYKIIEKRQSVAFWCNPISGHATLYWYQQILGQGPKLLIQFQNNGVVDDSQLPKDRFSAERLKGVDSTLKIQPAKLEDSAVYLCASRISGGQYFGPGTRLTVT.

The J gene is TRBJ2-7, the V gene TRBV6-1; 8 bases line up with TRBD1. Germline V gene data show CDR1 as MNHNS and CDR2 as SASEGT. With 6 bases clipped from V and 2 bases from J, the junction kept 12 bases outside the gene matches. This CDR3 spans 16 amino acids. DNA for the CDR3: TGTGCCAGCAGCTACGTCCAGGGGGCCCAAACCTACGAGCAGTACTTC. It codes for CASSYVQGAQTYEQYF.

The chain combines TRBV27 with TRBJ1-2; TRBD1 agrees at 8 bases. The ends lost 5 bases at V and 7 bases at J; junction bases unmatched: 6. This CDR3 is built from 13 residues. Per the germline V gene, CDR1 is MNHEY and CDR2 is SMNVEV (reference sequence). This CDR3 reads CASSPRTGIGYTF. CDR3 DNA: TGTGCCAGCAGTCCCCGGACAGGGATTGGCTACACCTTC.